These 23 T cell receptor beta chains share one sample of origin, sequenced in a study of blood T cell repertoires in COVID-19. The method was immunoSEQ multiplex PCR; TCRdb's version includes in-frame clones alone and lacks a portion of them. The sample shows approximately 97,000 clones, around four fifths of them seen only once. Sample: peripheral blood. The receptor set was obtained from a man in his forties with active or convalescent COVID-19.

The sample holds one count of this clone. The chain uses TRBV12-3 or TRBV12-4 and TRBJ2-7; D may be TRBD1 (5 bases). Trimming took 4 bases from V and 3 from J, leaving 7 bases between them. The CDR3 covers 12 residues. CDR3 sequence: CASSSDSYEQYF. The CDR3 coding sequence is TGTGCCAGCAGTTCTGACAGCTACGAGCAGTACTTC.

CDR3 DNA sequence: TGTGCCACCAGTGATTTTCCCCCCCTAGGCAAGGCGGACTGCACTGAAGCTTTCTTT. This sequence encodes CATSDFPPLGKADCTEAFF. The chain uses TRBV24-1 and TRBJ1-1; D is uncertain. V was shortened by 1 base and J by 4 bases, with 24 bases between the two germline ends. This CDR3 comprises 19 residues. Germline V CDR1 and CDR2: KGHDR, SFDVKD.

The chain uses TRBV5-1 and TRBJ2-3; 8 bases are a match to TRBD2. The germline V gene has CDR1 SGHRS and CDR2 YFSETQ. The CDR3 extends over 15 amino acids. V shed 1 base and J 2 bases; nucleotides not matched to a gene: 3. CDR3 sequence: CASSLRGGNTDTQYF. CDR3 DNA: TGCGCCAGCAGCTTGCGCGGGGGGAACACAGATACGCAGTATTTT.

This chain connects TRBV5-1 to TRBJ1-5; the D gene is possibly TRBD1 (6 bases). This CDR3 has 15 residues. The V and J ends lost 0 bases and 6 bases respectively, with 13 bases between them. Germline V gene lookup returns CDR1 SGHRS and CDR2 YFSETQ. CDR3: CASSLEGDKSQPQHF. CDR3 bases: TGCGCCAGCAGCTTGGAGGGGGACAAATCTCAGCCCCAGCATTTT.

There are a few counts of this clone. CDR3 loop: CASSGGVWSPLHF. CDR3 nucleotides: TGTGCCAGTAGTGGGGGGGTTTGGTCACCCCTCCACTTT. V gene TRBV19 combines with J gene TRBJ1-6; weak D call: TRBD1 (5 bases). The V end lost 5 bases, the J end lost 10 bases, and 12 bases lay between the germline ends. The length of the CDR3 is 13 residues. The germline V gene encodes CDR1 LNHDA and CDR2 SQIVND (reference sequence).

The V gene is TRBV5-1, the J gene TRBJ1-3; 8 nucleotides match TRBD1. The CDR3 totals 15 residues. Losses at the gene ends were 4 bases for V and 0 bases for J; bases not matched to a gene: 3. Germline V gene data show CDR1 as SGHRS and CDR2 as YFSETQ. The CDR3 loop reads CASSATGDSGNTIYF. DNA for the CDR3: TGCGCCAGCAGCGCGACAGGGGACTCTGGAAACACCATATATTTT.

The chain couples TRBV13 to TRBJ2-1; 10 bases agree with TRBD1. The CDR3 runs 13 residues. V was clipped by 5 bases and J by 8 bases; unmatched bases: 3. CDR1 is PRHDT and CDR2 is FYEKMQ in the germline V gene (reference sequence). The CDR3 DNA is TGTGCCAGCAGCCCGGACAGGGGGGATGAGCAGTTCTTC. This sequence encodes CASSPDRGDEQFF.

This clone was seen once. This rearrangement joins TRBV5-1 to TRBJ2-3; D gene uncertain. This CDR3 contains 12 residues. Germline CDR1 is SGHRS and CDR2 is YFSETQ. Between the trimmed V and J ends, which lost 3 bases and 0 bases, there was a span of 2 bases. The CDR3 DNA reads TGCGCCAGCAGCTCTAGCACAGATACGCAGTATTTT. Amino acid sequence: CASSSSTDTQYF.

The gene calls are TRBV3-1 (or the pseudogene TRBV3-2) and TRBJ2-5; 11 bases align to TRBD2. With V trimmed by 2 bases and J by 4 bases, 15 bases remained unmatched. The CDR3 is 19 residues long. Germline V gene data show CDR1 as LGHDT and CDR2 as YNNKEL (reference sequence). CDR3 sequence (DNA): TGTGCCAGCAGCCAACTCGCTAGCGGGGGGAGGCCAGGAGGAGAGACCCAGTACTTC. Its translation is CASSQLASGGRPGGETQYF.

J is TRBJ2-2 and V is TRBV5-1; 12 nucleotides align to TRBD1. V dropped 4 bases and J dropped 5; count of bases not matched to a gene: 3. This CDR3 is 15 amino acids long. Germline values: CDR1 SGHRS, CDR2 YFSETQ. CDR3 residues: CASSGDRGHTGELFF. The CDR3 nucleotides are TGCGCCAGCAGCGGGGACAGGGGGCATACCGGGGAGCTGTTTTTT.

V usage is TRBV7-2 and J usage is TRBJ2-4, with D possibly TRBD2 on 6 matching bases. The CDR3 totals 17 residues. Per the germline V gene, CDR1 is SGHTA and CDR2 is FQGNSA. V gave up 4 bases and J gave up 7 bases, with 23 bases separating them. CDR3 DNA: TGTGCCAGCAGCTCAATAGGTGGGGGACTTCGGGAGAACATTCAGTACTTC. Translation gives CASSSIGGGLRENIQYF.

The genes are TRBV9 and TRBJ2-7; 8 nucleotides align to TRBD1. The CDR3 runs to 15 residues. The V and J ends lost 4 bases and 5 bases, in that order; junction bases with no gene match: 11. Germline V gene sequence: CDR1 SGDLS, CDR2 YYNGEE. The CDR3 is CASSPSWTGRDEQYF. DNA of the CDR3: TGTGCCAGCAGCCCCAGTTGGACAGGGAGAGACGAGCAGTACTTC.

This clone has more than one count but fewer than ten. This sequence joins TRBV9 and TRBJ1-6; D gene unclear. Between the trimmed V and J ends, which lost 0 bases and 4 bases, there was a span of 5 bases. Germline V gene lookup returns CDR1 SGDLS and CDR2 YYNGEE. The CDR3 spans 14 residues. This CDR3 is CASSVAVYNSPLHF. DNA of the CDR3: TGTGCCAGCAGCGTAGCAGTTTATAATTCACCCCTCCACTTT.

The CDR3 loop is CASGRGTGNSPWGQYF. The CDR3 DNA reads TGTGCTAGTGGTAGGGGAACAGGGAATTCGCCGTGGGGGCAGTACTTC. This chain joins TRBV12-5 and TRBJ2-7; D might be TRBD1 (6 bases). Germline V gene sequence: CDR1 LGHNT, CDR2 FRNRAP. Trimming removed 5 bases from V and 9 bases from J, with 26 bases in between. The CDR3 is 16 amino acids.

The CDR3 protein is CASRAGTGSSSYEQYF. As DNA, the CDR3 is TGTGCCAGCCGGGCCGGGACAGGGTCCAGCTCCTACGAGCAGTACTTC. The chain carries TRBV2 and TRBJ2-7, with 9 bases lining up with TRBD1. V lost 8 bases, J lost 0 bases, and 11 bases stayed unmatched. Germline-derived CDR1 and CDR2 are SNHLY and FYNNEI. The CDR3 covers 16 residues.

This sequence joins TRBV18 and TRBJ2-1, with D hard to call. This CDR3 contains 16 residues. Germline values: CDR1 KGHSH, CDR2 LQKENI. V lost 0 bases to trimming and J lost 7 bases, with 16 bases between them. The CDR3 bases are TGTGCCAGCTCACCACCGGTGGCGGAGTTTCGTAATGAGCAGTTCTTC. This gives the protein CASSPPVAEFRNEQFF.

This sequence joins TRBV11-2 and TRBJ1-2, with D maybe TRBD1 (5 bases). The V gene's germline CDR1 is SGHAT and CDR2 FQNNGV. V was trimmed by 5 bases and J by 2 bases, leaving 9 bases between them. The CDR3 totals 13 residues. The CDR3, as DNA: TGTGCCAGCAGCCGGACAACCAACTATGGCTACACCTTC. Amino acids: CASSRTTNYGYTF.

This chain joins TRBV12-3 or TRBV12-4 and TRBJ1-2, with a possible D match to TRBD1 (5 bases). This CDR3 has 13 residues. Trimming cost V 6 bases and J 8 bases, with 16 bases left between them. CDR3 protein: CASSPTLRGGYTF. The CDR3 nucleotides read TGTGCCAGCAGCCCTACACTGCGGGGGGGCTACACCTTC.

V gene TRBV6-6 combines with J gene TRBJ1-1; D gene unclear. Trimming stripped 0 bases from V and 0 bases from J, with 5 bases between. This CDR3 has 14 amino acids. CDR1 and CDR2 (germline): MNHNY, SVGAGI (reference sequence). CDR3 region: CASSYSSLNTEAFF. DNA for the CDR3: TGTGCCAGCAGTTACTCGAGCCTGAACACTGAAGCTTTCTTT.

This sequence joins TRBV2 and TRBJ2-3; TRBD2 agrees at 14 bases. CDR1 is SNHLY and CDR2 is FYNNEI in the germline V gene. This CDR3 contains 16 residues. V lost 9 bases, J lost 3 bases, and 8 bases stayed unmatched. The CDR3: CASRPGLAGETDTQYF. The CDR3 DNA is TGTGCCAGTCGTCCGGGACTAGCGGGGGAGACAGATACGCAGTATTTT.

The chain combines TRBV2 with TRBJ2-3; 7 nucleotides match TRBD1. V shed 4 bases, J shed 4 bases, and the junction held 5 bases outside the gene matches. Germline lookup yields CDR1 SNHLY and CDR2 FYNNEI. This CDR3 spans 14 amino acids. CDR3 coding DNA: TGTGCCAGCAGTGGACAGGGTCGGGCAGATACGCAGTATTTT. Its translation: CASSGQGRADTQYF.

J is TRBJ2-3 and V is TRBV4-3; the match to TRBD1 covers 7 bases. V gave up 0 bases and J gave up 4 bases; unmatched junction bases: 1. The germline gives CDR1 LGHNA, CDR2 YSLEER. There are 14 residues in the CDR3. CDR3 bases: TGCGCCAGCAGCCAAGAAGGGGGCGCAGATACGCAGTATTTT. Encoded protein: CASSQEGGADTQYF.

The CDR3 DNA reads TGTGCCAGCAGCTTTGGTTCGGGACAAATTACTGAAGCTTTCTTT. It specifies CASSFGSGQITEAFF. This chain joins TRBV7-3 and TRBJ1-1; D may be TRBD1 (6 bases). This CDR3 spans 15 amino acids. The V end lost 3 bases, the J end lost 5 bases, and 16 bases lay between the germline ends. The germline gives CDR1 SGHTA, CDR2 FQGTGA. The full variable domain, with the rest looked up from reference TRBV7-3 and TRBJ1-1, is GAGVSQTPSNKVTEKGKYVELRCDPISGHTALYWYRQSLGQGPEFLIYFQGTGAADDSGLPNDRFFAVRPEGSVSTLKIQRTERGDSAVYLCASSFGSGQITEAFFGQGTRLTVV.